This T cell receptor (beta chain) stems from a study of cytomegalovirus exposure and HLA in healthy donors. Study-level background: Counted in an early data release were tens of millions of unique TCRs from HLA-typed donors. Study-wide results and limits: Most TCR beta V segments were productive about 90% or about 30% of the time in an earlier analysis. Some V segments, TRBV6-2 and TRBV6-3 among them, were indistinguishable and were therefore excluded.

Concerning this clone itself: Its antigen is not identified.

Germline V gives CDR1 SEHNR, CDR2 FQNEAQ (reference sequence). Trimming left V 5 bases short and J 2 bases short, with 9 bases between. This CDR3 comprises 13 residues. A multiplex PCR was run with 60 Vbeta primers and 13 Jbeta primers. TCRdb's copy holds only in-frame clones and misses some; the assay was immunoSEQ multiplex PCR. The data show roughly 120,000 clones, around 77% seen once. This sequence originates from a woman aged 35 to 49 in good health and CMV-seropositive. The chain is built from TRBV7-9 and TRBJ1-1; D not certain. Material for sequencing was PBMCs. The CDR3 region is CASSATVNTEAFF. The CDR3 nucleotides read TGTGCCAGCAGCGCTACAGTAAACACTGAAGCTTTCTTT.